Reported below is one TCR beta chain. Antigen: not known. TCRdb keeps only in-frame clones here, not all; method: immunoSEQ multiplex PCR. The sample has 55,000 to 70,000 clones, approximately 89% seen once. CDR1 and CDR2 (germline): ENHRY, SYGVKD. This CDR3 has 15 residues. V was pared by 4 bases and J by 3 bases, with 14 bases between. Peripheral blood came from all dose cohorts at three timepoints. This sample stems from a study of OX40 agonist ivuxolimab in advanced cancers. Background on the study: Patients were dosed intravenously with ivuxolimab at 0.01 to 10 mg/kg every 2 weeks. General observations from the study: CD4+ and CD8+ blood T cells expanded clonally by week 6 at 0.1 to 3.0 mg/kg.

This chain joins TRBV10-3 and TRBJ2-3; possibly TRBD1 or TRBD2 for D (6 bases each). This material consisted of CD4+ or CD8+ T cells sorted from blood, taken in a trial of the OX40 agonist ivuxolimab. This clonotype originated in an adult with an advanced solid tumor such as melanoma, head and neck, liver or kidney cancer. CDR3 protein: CAISAVGGGTDTQYF. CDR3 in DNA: TGTGCCATCAGTGCCGTAGGAGGGGGTACAGATACGCAGTATTTT.